This entry describes one TCR beta chain. Clones were read by immunoSEQ multiplex PCR, and TCRdb kept only the in-frame ones, dropping some. This table holds about 140,000 clones, 85% to 90% found once. The entry originates in a study of blood T cell repertoires in COVID-19. About the research overall: The analysed material was cDNA or gDNA that came from T cells, B-cell-depleted T cells, or PBMCs.

V shed 0 bases and J shed 2 bases, with 11 bases lying between them. Germline lookup yields CDR1 ENHRY and CDR2 SYGVKD. This CDR3 is 15 amino acids long. The sequence was obtained from a man aged 50 or older with active or convalescent COVID-19. The sequenced sample consisted of peripheral blood. The V and J genes are TRBV10-3 and TRBJ2-7, with D perhaps matching TRBD2 (5 bases). Written as DNA, the CDR3 is TGTGCCATCAGTGAGTCGGCTAGCCGAACCTACGAGCAGTACTTC. It codes for CAISESASRTYEQYF.